Sequencing of this T cell receptor (beta chain) was carried out in a study of CXCR3-negative and CXCR3-positive naive CD8 T cells. Overall study results and limits: Comparison of naive CXCR3-negative and CXCR3-positive cells revealed similar TRBV-TRBJ usage, while memory cells differed. The level of CXCR3 expression partially decreased after cryopreservation; the majority of assays used fresh PBMCs. Memory CD8+ cells had much lower diversity, and both naive subsets had comparably high diversity.

As to this clonotype: The antigen remains undetermined.

The libraries of TRB cDNA were prepared using 5' RACE with UMI labels. Following a re-call of the 5' RACE reads, TCRdb has one entry per CDR3 protein and lacks DNA. Its table lists 130,000 or so distinct CDR3 sequences. The CDR3 runs to 14 residues. The germline V gene has CDR1 SQVTM and CDR2 ANQGSEA. This chain joins TRBV29-1 and TRBJ2-1; TCRdb outputs TRBD2, but without DNA this stays unchecked. Sequencing was done on a sample of naive CXCR3- CD8+ T cells from blood. As to subset: CD45RO-CCR7+CD27+CD95- naive CD8+ T cells lacking CXCR3 (TNR3-). The TCR originated in a human donor in good health. Some clones in this sample may be carry-over from other donors' samples. This chain's CDR3 is CSDWTSGDYNEQFF.